A selection of T cell receptor beta chains follows, all from one sample in a study of glioma-infiltrating T cells. In TCRdb, the multiplex PCR reads were re-called with MiXCR into one record per CDR3 protein. Of under 200,000 distinct CDR3 sequences in the sample, about 47% were seen once. The specimen sequenced was glioma tissue, nonneoplastic brain tissue, or PBMCs (not recorded which). The receptors stem from a human donor with low-grade glioma or glioblastoma, undergoing nonglioma brain surgery, or in good health (not recorded which). Both conserved end residues are part of each CDR3. D genes are given only for firm matches. Some rows have no size entry. The others give once, few or many, or a class for an expanded clone.

abundance	v_gene	j_gene	d_gene	CDR3nt	CDR3aa
many	TRBV4-1	TRBJ1-5	-	TGCGCCAGCAGCCAAGACACAGGCTGGAATCAGCCCCAGCATTTT	CASSQDTGWNQPQHF
many	TRBV10-3	TRBJ2-3	TRBD2	TGTGCCACCAATAGCGGGAGCACAGATACGCAGTATTTT	CATNSGSTDTQYF
-	TRBV20-1	TRBJ2-3	-	TGCAGTGCTGTCCAAGGGGCCAGCACAGATACGCAGTATTTT	CSAVQGASTDTQYF
many	TRBV3-1	TRBJ1-1	-	TGTGCCAGCAGCTCAGGAAGGTTTGAAGCTTTCTTT	CASSSGRFEAFF
few	TRBV19	TRBJ2-1	-	TGTGCCAGTAGTAATGCGGCCAGCTCCTACAATGAGCAGTTCTTC	CASSNAASSYNEQFF
many	TRBV29-1	TRBJ2-1	-	TGCAGCGTTAGTGCGGGAAGGGAGCAGTTCTTC	CSVSAGREQFF
-	TRBV28	TRBJ2-5	-	TGTGCCAGCAGTCGGGGGACAGCCCCGCAAGAGACCCAGTACTTT	CASSRGTAPQETQYF
many	TRBV4-1	TRBJ2-7	TRBD1	TGCGCCAGCAGCCAAGGCGGGCTTAGACAGGGGGGCGAGCAGTACTTC	CASSQGGLRQGGEQYF
-	TRBV7-2	TRBJ1-6	TRBD1	TGTGCCAGCAGCTCCGGAACAGGGGGAGGACATAATTCACCCCCCCACTTT	CASSSGTGGGHNSPPHF
-	TRBV24-1	TRBJ1-5	TRBD1	TGTGCCACCAGTGATTTGAAAGGGACAGTGCCGACTTATCCCCATCAGCCCCAGCATTTT	CATSDLKGTVPTYPHQPQHF
-	TRBV12-3/TRBV12-4	TRBJ2-5	TRBD1	TGTGCCAGCAGTTTCGTTCTCGGGGCAGGGGGCGCACGGGAGACCAAGTACTTC	CASSFVLGAGGARETKYF
-	TRBV3-1	TRBJ1-4	-	TGTGCCAGCAGCCAAGATCAAATTGGGGGGACTAATGAAAAACTGTTTTTT	CASSQDQIGGTNEKLFF
few	TRBV10-3	TRBJ2-7	-	TGTGCCGCCAGCCTGCCTGGGCGTGAGCAGTACTTC	CAASLPGREQYF
few	TRBV4-2	TRBJ2-1	-	TGTGCCAGCAGCCAAGATGAACTAGTGGGAAATGAGCAGTTCTTC	CASSQDELVGNEQFF
many	TRBV7-2	TRBJ2-7	TRBD2	TGTGCCAGCAGGCCTGGACTAGCGGGATCCTACGAGCAGTACTTC	CASRPGLAGSYEQYF
-	TRBV6-1	TRBJ1-1	-	TGTGCCAGCAGCTCAACGGACAGCCTAGAGGCTTTCTTT	CASSSTDSLEAFF
-	TRBV11-1	TRBJ2-1	TRBD1	TGTGCCAGCAGCTCCCGGGACAGGGCCTACAATGAGCAGTTCTTC	CASSSRDRAYNEQFF
-	TRBV4-1	TRBJ2-5	TRBD2	TGCGCCAGCAGCCCCCAGGCGGGCGGGAGGGCCAACCGACCGGGCGAGACCCAGTACTTC	CASSPQAGGRANRPGETQYF
-	TRBV3-1	TRBJ2-5	TRBD1	TGTGCCAGCATCCTTTCAGCCGGGACAGCGGAGACCCAGTACTTC	CASILSAGTAETQYF
many	TRBV19	TRBJ2-7	TRBD1	TGTGCCACGGGACAGGGAACGGTCGAGCAGTACTTC	CATGQGTVEQYF
-	TRBV14	TRBJ2-1	TRBD2	TGTGCCAGCAGCCTCAGACTAGCGGGTAGGAATGAGCAGTTCTTC	CASSLRLAGRNEQFF
-	TRBV3-1	TRBJ2-7	-	TGTGCCAGCAGCGGGGTATCCCACGAGCAGTACTTC	CASSGVSHEQYF
once	TRBV7-9	TRBJ2-1	TRBD1	TGTGCCAGCAGCACTGGGACAGCCTACGAGCAGTTCTTC	CASSTGTAYEQFF
-	TRBV6-1	TRBJ2-1	-	TGTGCCAGCTGTAGGGCTAGCTCCTACAATGAGCAGTTCTTC	CASCRASSYNEQFF
-	TRBV4-1	TRBJ2-7	TRBD2	TGCGCCAGCAGCCCAGAAGTCCGACTAGCAGGCGGGGACGAGCAGTACTTC	CASSPEVRLAGGDEQYF
many	TRBV6-1	TRBJ1-1	-	TGTGCCAGCAGCGGGCCGGGCCCCGAACCAGGGGACACTGAAGCTTTCTTT	CASSGPGPEPGDTEAFF
many	TRBV6-6	TRBJ2-1	TRBD2	TGTGCCAGCAGTTACGTAAGCGGGAGATATGATGAGCAGTTCTTC	CASSYVSGRYDEQFF
few	TRBV7-2	TRBJ2-5	-	TGTGCCAGCAGCTTAGAAGGGGTCGGGACCCAGTACTTC	CASSLEGVGTQYF
few	TRBV12-3/TRBV12-4	TRBJ1-4	-	TGTGCCAGCAGCGGGGGTGTCTCGGAAAAACTGTTTTTT	CASSGGVSEKLFF
-	TRBV4-1	TRBJ2-4	-	TGCGCCAGCAGCCCGGGCGTGACGTCGGACATTCGGTACTTC	CASSPGVTSDIRYF
-	TRBV29-1	TRBJ2-5	TRBD2	TGCAGCGCACGGGGGGGTCCGCGGGAGACCCAGTACTTC	CSARGGPRETQYF
many	TRBV2	TRBJ2-4	-	TGTGCCAGCAGTGAATGGTCAGCCAAAAACATTCAGTACTTC	CASSEWSAKNIQYF
-	TRBV29-1	TRBJ1-3	-	TGCAGCGTTCTTACTGGAAACACCATATATTTT	CSVLTGNTIYF
-	TRBV6-9	TRBJ2-1	TRBD2	TGTGTTAGCAGTTCCGGGACTAGTTCCAATGAGCAGTTCTTC	CVSSSGTSSNEQFF
-	TRBV5-1	TRBJ2-7	TRBD1	TGCGCCAGCAGCTTGGCCGGGACAGGGGCCGAGCAGTACTTC	CASSLAGTGAEQYF
few	TRBV10-1	TRBJ2-2	-	TGCGCCAGCAAAGAGACGGCAACCGGGGAGCTGTTTTTT	CASKETATGELFF
-	TRBV30	TRBJ2-7	TRBD1	TGTGCCTGGAGCGGGACAGGGGGTTACGAGCAGTACTTC	CAWSGTGGYEQYF
many	TRBV25-1	TRBJ2-3	TRBD2	TGTGCCAGCAGCATGACTAGCGGGAGCACAGATACGCAGTATTTT	CASSMTSGSTDTQYF
many	TRBV28	TRBJ1-5	-	TGTGCCAGCAGTTTAGTTAATCGGCCCCAGCATTTT	CASSLVNRPQHF
few	TRBV10-3	TRBJ2-1	TRBD1	TGTGCCACCCATCCCACAGGGGACCATGATAATGAGCAGTTCTTC	CATHPTGDHDNEQFF
few	TRBV4-1	TRBJ1-3	-	TGCGCCAGCAGCCAAGATTCAGCTTCAAACTCTGGAAACACCATATATTTT	CASSQDSASNSGNTIYF
-	TRBV2	TRBJ2-3	-	TGTGCCAGCAACGCCCGGCGAGGGCCCGGAGATACGCAGTATTTT	CASNARRGPGDTQYF
-	TRBV7-2	TRBJ2-1	TRBD2	TGTGCCAGCAGCCAAGACGTCCCGGGACTAGCGGGCACCCGGGGTGAGCAGTTCTTC	CASSQDVPGLAGTRGEQFF
many	TRBV4-2	TRBJ2-7	TRBD2	TGTGCCAGCAGCCAGTCCCTTGCGGGAGGCTTTGATTACGAGCAGTACTTC	CASSQSLAGGFDYEQYF
few	TRBV7-9	TRBJ2-7	-	TGTGCCAGCAGCCTCGGGAACCCCAACTACGAGCAGTACTTC	CASSLGNPNYEQYF
-	TRBV2	TRBJ1-6	-	TGTGCCAGCAGCAGCAGGGGAATCAATTCACACCTCCACTTT	CASSSRGINSHLHF
-	TRBV24-1	TRBJ2-1	-	TGTGCCACCACTGACCCCACATACAATGAGCAGTTCTTC	CATTDPTYNEQFF
many	TRBV28	TRBJ2-3	TRBD2	TGTGCCAGCACACTAACCCCCCTAGCGGGAAGGAATACGCAGTATTTT	CASTLTPLAGRNTQYF
-	TRBV28	TRBJ2-6	TRBD1	TGTGCCAGCAGTTTAGGCGGCAGGGGGCCCTCTGGGGCCAACGTCCTGACTTTC	CASSLGGRGPSGANVLTF
many	TRBV28	TRBJ2-3	TRBD2	TGTGCCAGCTCGGGAGGAGTACGAGATACGCAGTATTTT	CASSGGVRDTQYF
few	TRBV29-1	TRBJ2-7	-	TGCAGCCACTACGAGCAGTACTTC	CSHYEQYF
-	TRBV7-2	TRBJ2-7	TRBD2	TGTGCCAGCAGCTTTCTAGCGGGAGATGTCTACGAGCAGTACTTC	CASSFLAGDVYEQYF
many	TRBV7-9	TRBJ2-1	-	TGTGCCAGCAACCACGGCCTCCGGGCGGATGAGCAGTTCTTC	CASNHGLRADEQFF
many	TRBV27	TRBJ2-3	TRBD2	TGTGCCAGCAGTTTCACTAGCGGGAGGCCAGATACGCAGTATTTT	CASSFTSGRPDTQYF
-	TRBV12-3/TRBV12-4	TRBJ2-3	-	TGTGCCAGCAGAGTTAGGGGGAGTGGCGCAGATACGCAGTATTTT	CASRVRGSGADTQYF
few	TRBV10-3	TRBJ1-1	-	TGTGCCATCAGACCGGGACTGACATACACTGAAGCTTTCTTT	CAIRPGLTYTEAFF
many	TRBV18	TRBJ2-3	-	TGTGCCAGCTCACAGGGACCCGGGTCGGATACGCAGTATTTT	CASSQGPGSDTQYF
-	TRBV19	TRBJ2-1	-	TGTGCCAGTAGTTCGCGACAGTCTAGAAATGAGCAGTTCTTC	CASSSRQSRNEQFF